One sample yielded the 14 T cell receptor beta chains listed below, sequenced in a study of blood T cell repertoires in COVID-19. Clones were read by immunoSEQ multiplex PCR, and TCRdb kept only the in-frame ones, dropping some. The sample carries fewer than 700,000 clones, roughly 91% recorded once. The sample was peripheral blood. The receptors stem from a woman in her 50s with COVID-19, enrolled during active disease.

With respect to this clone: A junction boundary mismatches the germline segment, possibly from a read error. The CDR3 here is CASSSSTRPTNYGYTF. CDR3 sequence (DNA): TGTGCCAGCAGCTCCTCAACGCGTCCTACTAACTATGGCTATACCTTC. J is TRBJ1-2 and V is TRBV9; D gene uncertain. This CDR3 comprises 16 residues. Germline CDR1 reads SGDLS; CDR2 reads YYNGEE.

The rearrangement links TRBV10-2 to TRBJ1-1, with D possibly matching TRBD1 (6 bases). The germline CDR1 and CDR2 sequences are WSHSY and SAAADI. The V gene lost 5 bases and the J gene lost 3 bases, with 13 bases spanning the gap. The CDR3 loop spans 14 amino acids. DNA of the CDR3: TGCGCCAGCAGTCCAGGGGATCTGGACACTGAAGCTTTCTTT. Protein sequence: CASSPGDLDTEAFF.

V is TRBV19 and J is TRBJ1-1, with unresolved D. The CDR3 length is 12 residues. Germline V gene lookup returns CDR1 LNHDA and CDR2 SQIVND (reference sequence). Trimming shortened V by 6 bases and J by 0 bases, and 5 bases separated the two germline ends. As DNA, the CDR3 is TGTGCCAGTAGGGGCTTGAACACTGAAGCTTTCTTT. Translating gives CASRGLNTEAFF. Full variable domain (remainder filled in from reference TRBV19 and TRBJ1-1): DGGITQSPKYLFRKEGQNVTLSCEQNLNHDAMYWYRQDPGQGLRLIYYSQIVNDFQKGDIAEGYSVSREKKESFPLTVTSAQKNPTAFYLCASRGLNTEAFFGQGTRLTVV.

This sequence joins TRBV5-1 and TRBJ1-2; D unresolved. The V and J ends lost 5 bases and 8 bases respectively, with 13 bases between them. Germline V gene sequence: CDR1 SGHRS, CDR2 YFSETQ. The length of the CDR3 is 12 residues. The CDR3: CASRLEGMGYTF. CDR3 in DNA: TGCGCCAGCAGGCTGGAGGGAATGGGCTACACCTTC.

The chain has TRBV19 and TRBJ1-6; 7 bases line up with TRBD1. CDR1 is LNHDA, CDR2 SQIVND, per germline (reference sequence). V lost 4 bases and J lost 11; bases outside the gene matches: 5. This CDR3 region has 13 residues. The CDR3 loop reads CASSTTGVPPLHF. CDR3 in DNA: TGTGCCAGTAGTACCACAGGGGTTCCACCCCTCCACTTT.

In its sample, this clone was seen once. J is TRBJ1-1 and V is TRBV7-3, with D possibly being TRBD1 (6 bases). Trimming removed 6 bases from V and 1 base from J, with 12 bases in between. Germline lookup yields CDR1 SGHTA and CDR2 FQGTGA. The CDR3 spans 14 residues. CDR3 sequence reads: CASSLGAENTEAFF. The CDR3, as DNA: TGTGCCAGCAGTTTGGGGGCCGAGAACACTGAAGCTTTCTTT.

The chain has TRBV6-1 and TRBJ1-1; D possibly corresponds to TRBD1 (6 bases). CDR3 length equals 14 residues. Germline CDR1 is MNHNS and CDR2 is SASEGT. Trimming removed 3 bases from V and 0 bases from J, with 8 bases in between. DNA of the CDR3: TGTGCCAGCAGTGAGGGGGCAATGAACACTGAAGCTTTCTTT. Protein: CASSEGAMNTEAFF.

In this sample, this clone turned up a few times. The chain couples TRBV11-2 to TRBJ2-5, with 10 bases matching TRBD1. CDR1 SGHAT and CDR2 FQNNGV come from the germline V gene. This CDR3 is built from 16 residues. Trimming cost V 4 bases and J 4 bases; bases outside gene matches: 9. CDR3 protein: CASSSLDRGGRETQYF. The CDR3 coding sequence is TGTGCCAGCAGCTCCTTGGACAGGGGGGGGAGAGAGACCCAGTACTTC.

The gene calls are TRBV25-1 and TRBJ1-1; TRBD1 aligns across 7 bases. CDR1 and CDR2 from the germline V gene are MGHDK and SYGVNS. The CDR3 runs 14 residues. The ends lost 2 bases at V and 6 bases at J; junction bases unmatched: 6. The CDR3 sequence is CASSEPIDRAEAFF. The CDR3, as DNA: TGTGCCAGCAGTGAACCAATCGACAGGGCTGAAGCTTTCTTT.

The CDR3 protein is CASTRLGVNIQYF. In DNA, the CDR3 is TGTGCCAGCACCCGGTTGGGAGTGAACATTCAGTACTTC. The genes are TRBV12-3 or TRBV12-4 and TRBJ2-4, with D possibly matching TRBD2 (5 bases). The CDR3 sequence is 13 residues long. The germline V and J ends were trimmed by 7 bases and 7 bases, with 14 bases remaining between them.

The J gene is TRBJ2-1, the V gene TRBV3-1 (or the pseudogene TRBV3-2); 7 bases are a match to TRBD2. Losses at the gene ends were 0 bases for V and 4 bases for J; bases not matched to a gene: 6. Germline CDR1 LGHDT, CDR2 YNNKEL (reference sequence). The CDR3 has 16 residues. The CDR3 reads CASSQDWAGVYNEQFF. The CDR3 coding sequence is TGTGCCAGCAGCCAAGATTGGGCGGGGGTTTACAATGAGCAGTTCTTC.

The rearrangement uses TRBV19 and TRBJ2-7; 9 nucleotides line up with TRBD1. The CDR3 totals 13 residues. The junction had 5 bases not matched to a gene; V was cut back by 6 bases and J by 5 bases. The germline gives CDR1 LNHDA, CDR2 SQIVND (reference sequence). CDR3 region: CASRKGQGNEQYF. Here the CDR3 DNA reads TGTGCCAGTAGGAAAGGACAGGGGAACGAGCAGTACTTC.

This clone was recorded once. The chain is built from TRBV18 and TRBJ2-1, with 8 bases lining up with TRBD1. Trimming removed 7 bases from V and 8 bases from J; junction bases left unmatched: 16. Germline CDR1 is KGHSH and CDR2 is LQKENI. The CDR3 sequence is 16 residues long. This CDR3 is CASYGMDRVDLDEQFF. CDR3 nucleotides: TGTGCCAGCTACGGTATGGACAGGGTGGATTTAGATGAGCAGTTCTTC.

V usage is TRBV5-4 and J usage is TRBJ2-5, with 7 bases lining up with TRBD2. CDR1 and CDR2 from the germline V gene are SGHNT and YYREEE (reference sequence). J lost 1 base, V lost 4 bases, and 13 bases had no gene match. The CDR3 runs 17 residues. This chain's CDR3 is CASSPLMGGGPQETQYF. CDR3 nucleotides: TGTGCCAGCAGCCCCCTAATGGGCGGGGGACCCCAAGAGACCCAGTACTTC.